These T cell receptor beta chains were read from a single sample in a study of T cell responses to AZD1222 COVID-19 vaccine. TCRdb's copy holds only in-frame clones and misses some; the assay was immunoSEQ multiplex PCR. The sample records about 130,000 clones, roughly nine tenths being singletons. The input for sequencing was peripheral blood, taken on day 0 of AZD1222 vaccination. All receptors come from an adult in good health. CDR3s include the opening cysteine and the closing phenylalanine or tryptophan.

V	J	CDR3
TRBV6-5	TRBJ1-5	CASSYSGASNQPQHF
TRBV7-9	TRBJ1-4	CASSPMRGAQDEKLFF
TRBV7-2	TRBJ1-2	CASSLAAGGRGYGYTF
TRBV19	TRBJ1-1	CASSIKGRGTEAFF
TRBV6-5	TRBJ2-7	CASSPQGFNEQYF
TRBV2	TRBJ2-7	CASSEASIITGGEQYF
TRBV6-5	TRBJ2-7	CASSYRGLSYEQYF
TRBV5-5	TRBJ1-1	CASSFQQLEAFF
TRBV18	TRBJ2-5	CASSVDRGETQYF
TRBV30	TRBJ1-5	CAWSEDGDQPQHF
TRBV30	TRBJ1-1	CAWSVLPGGTEAFF
TRBV7-8	TRBJ1-5	CASSLAEGGLGQPQHF
TRBV10-3	TRBJ2-3	CAIKRSGGATDTQYF
TRBV4-2	TRBJ2-7	CASSRELAGGVYEQYF
TRBV11-2	TRBJ1-1	CASSLDGAANTEAFF
TRBV19	TRBJ1-1	CASSIDGWGRNPEAFF
TRBV5-5	TRBJ2-3	CASSLTSGDGTQYF
TRBV5-1	TRBJ2-2	CASSPGHNTGELFF
TRBV4-2	TRBJ2-2	CASSQDKDRVGTGELFF
TRBV6-4	TRBJ2-1	CASSDPKGLQRYNEQFF
TRBV27	TRBJ2-2	CASSLRTGELFF
TRBV29-1	TRBJ2-3	CSGSYRFTDTQYF
TRBV5-4	TRBJ2-7	CASSPRGQGAYEQYF
TRBV10-2	TRBJ1-6	CASRDGHGNSPLHF
TRBV7-8	TRBJ1-1	CASSSGGRAAFF
TRBV7-2	TRBJ1-1	CASSPVGTEAFF
TRBV9	TRBJ2-5	CASSVALAETQYF
TRBV2	TRBJ2-2	CASSDPPGKLFF
TRBV5-6	TRBJ1-3	CASSLEQPGNTIYF
TRBV27	TRBJ1-1	CASSLTSETEAFF
TRBV24-1	TRBJ2-1	CATQEGHEQFF
TRBV6-5	TRBJ2-1	CASSLAGPYNEQFF
TRBV15	TRBJ1-5	CATGTGGYNQPQHF
TRBV6-5	TRBJ2-1	CASSYFGDEQFF
TRBV9	TRBJ1-6	CASSVAAGADSPLHF
TRBV6-2/TRBV6-3	TRBJ2-3	CASSPTNPDTQYF
TRBV2	TRBJ2-1	CASSESSGSLLYNEQFF
TRBV12-3/TRBV12-4	TRBJ2-7	CASGTGLNEQYF
TRBV29-1	TRBJ1-5	CSAGGGFDQPQHF
TRBV6-2/TRBV6-3	TRBJ2-3	CASSPRTITDTQYF
TRBV5-6	TRBJ2-7	CASSLQGTSFLYF
TRBV5-1	TRBJ1-2	CASSLPLTNYGYTF
TRBV9	TRBJ1-2	CASSVSGGEIDGYTF
TRBV6-1	TRBJ1-1	CASSEQLMNTEAFF
TRBV2	TRBJ1-3	CASSGTGTTGNTIYF